These T cell receptor beta chains were read from a single sample in a study of cytomegalovirus exposure and HLA in healthy donors. The assay was immunoSEQ multiplex PCR, and TCRdb's table has in-frame clones only and misses some. Among 150,000 to 200,000 clones listed, approximately 84% were seen once. Specimen: PBMCs. All receptors derive from a girl under two years old in good health and CMV-seronegative. Each CDR3 is given with its conserved first and last residue. The D gene is left open where the match is weak. Size tells how often a clone was seen (once, few, many) or the class of an expanded clone, and some rows leave it out.

D	J	V	size	length	CDR3	DNA
-	TRBJ2-7	TRBV7-3	-	13	CSSSQRHSYEQYF	TGTTCCAGCAGCCAGCGGCACTCCTACGAGCAGTACTTC
-	TRBJ1-2	TRBV12-5	-	14	CASGLANPGYGYTF	TGTGCTAGTGGTTTGGCAAACCCGGGGTATGGCTACACCTTC
TRBD1	TRBJ1-2	TRBV30	-	23	CAWSDDTWSKAVTLWGQGNGYTF	TGTGCCTGGAGTGACGACACCTGGTCGAAAGCTGTAACATTGTGGGGACAGGGGAATGGCTACACCTTC
TRBD1	TRBJ2-7	TRBV6-1	-	14	CASKKDRGSYEQYF	TGTGCCAGCAAGAAAGACAGGGGTTCCTACGAGCAGTACTTC
TRBD1	TRBJ1-6	TRBV27	-	16	CASSLLTGQANSPLHF	TGTGCCAGCAGTTTACTGACGGGACAGGCAAATTCACCCCTCCACTTT
-	TRBJ1-2	TRBV5-1	-	18	CASSLAPGASRSNYGYTF	TGCGCCAGCAGCTTGGCCCCAGGGGCGAGTAGATCTAACTATGGCTACACCTTC
-	TRBJ2-5	TRBV18	-	14	CASSPRGSQETQYF	TGTGCCAGCTCACCAAGGGGGTCCCAAGAGACCCAGTACTTC
TRBD1	TRBJ2-7	TRBV29-1	-	12	CSVGGPLYEQYF	TGCAGCGTAGGGGGCCCCCTCTACGAGCAGTACTTC
-	TRBJ1-1	TRBV10-3	-	11	CAISEGTEAFF	TGTGCCATCAGTGAAGGGACAGAAGCTTTCTTT
-	TRBJ2-5	TRBV5-6	few	16	CASSLWGGQVQETQYF	TGTGCCAGCAGCTTGTGGGGGGGACAAGTCCAAGAGACCCAGTACTTC
-	TRBJ2-7	TRBV7-9	-	13	CASSLEQHYEQYF	TGTGCCAGCAGCTTAGAACAGCACTACGAGCAGTACTTC
-	TRBJ2-7	TRBV29-1	-	13	CSVAWESFNEQYF	TGCAGCGTAGCTTGGGAGTCTTTCAACGAGCAGTACTTC
TRBD2	TRBJ2-3	TRBV2	-	16	CASSEGPRGRAGTQYF	TGTGCCAGCAGTGAAGGTCCCCGCGGGAGGGCCGGTACGCAGTATTTT
TRBD2	TRBJ2-7	TRBV30	-	14	CAWSVGTSGYEQYF	TGTGCCTGGAGTGTCGGAACTAGCGGGTACGAGCAGTACTTC
-	TRBJ2-7	TRBV11-2	-	11	CASSFYYEQYF	TGTGCCAGCAGCTTTTACTACGAGCAGTACTTC
-	TRBJ1-1	TRBV28	-	14	CASKGAVLNTEAFF	TGTGCCAGCAAAGGGGCTGTGCTGAACACTGAAGCTTTCTTT
TRBD1	TRBJ2-7	TRBV4-2	-	15	CASSQDTNRGYEQYF	TGTGCCAGCAGCCAAGATACCAACAGGGGGTACGAGCAGTACTTC
TRBD1	TRBJ1-1	TRBV7-8	-	13	CASGTAMNTEAFF	TGTGCCAGCGGGACAGCTATGAACACTGAAGCTTTCTTT
-	TRBJ2-4	TRBV6-1	once	14	CASSEGLAKNIQYF	TGTGCCAGCAGTGAAGGACTAGCCAAAAACATTCAGTACTTC
TRBD1	TRBJ1-1	TRBV19	-	15	CASSIKGAVNTEAFF	TGTGCCAGTAGTATAAAGGGGGCGGTGAACACTGAAGCTTTCTTT
TRBD1	TRBJ2-7	TRBV2	-	12	CASGQELEGQYF	TGTGCCAGCGGACAGGAGCTGGAAGGGCAGTACTTC
TRBD2	TRBJ2-3	TRBV4-1	-	17	CASSQGFASGGANTQYF	TGCGCCAGCAGCCAAGGCTTTGCTAGCGGGGGGGCCAACACGCAGTATTTT
TRBD2	TRBJ2-1	TRBV29-1	-	13	CSVRTSGKEEQFF	TGCAGCGTGCGGACTAGCGGGAAAGAAGAGCAGTTCTTC
-	TRBJ1-2	TRBV21-1	-	21	CASSKWPLGGKGARVNYGYTF	TGTGCCAGCAGCAAATGGCCCCTCGGGGGTAAGGGGGCGCGGGTTAACTATGGCTACACCTTC
TRBD1	TRBJ2-7	TRBV25-1	few	8	CARRGQSF	TGTGCCAGGAGGGGACAGAGCTTC
-	TRBJ2-1	TRBV27	-	12	CASSTTRGEQFF	TGTGCCAGCAGTACGACTAGGGGTGAGCAGTTCTTC
TRBD1	TRBJ1-1	TRBV27	-	14	CASTRDRVSTEAFF	TGTGCCAGCACCCGGGACAGGGTGAGCACTGAAGCTTTCTTT
TRBD1	TRBJ1-6	TRBV10-2	-	13	CASKDRDRSPLHF	TGCGCCAGCAAGGACAGGGATCGATCACCCCTCCACTTT
-	TRBJ1-2	TRBV12-5	-	12	CASGPGDYGYTF	TGTGCTAGTGGACCGGGGGACTATGGCTACACCTTC
TRBD1	TRBJ1-1	TRBV5-1	once	16	CASSLGQGAEGTEAFF	TGCGCCAGCAGCTTGGGACAGGGGGCGGAAGGAACTGAAGCTTTCTTT
-	TRBJ2-5	TRBV2	-	13	CASSEETEETQYF	TGTGCCAGCAGCGAAGAAACGGAGGAGACCCAGTACTTC
TRBD2	TRBJ2-1	TRBV2	-	15	CASSPGTSGSNEQFF	TGTGCCAGCAGCCCCGGGACTAGCGGGAGTAATGAGCAGTTCTTC
TRBD2	TRBJ2-3	TRBV7-8	-	18	CASSWGSGPKPSTDTQYF	TGTGCCAGCAGCTGGGGTAGCGGGCCAAAGCCTTCCACAGATACGCAGTATTTT
TRBD2	TRBJ2-1	TRBV7-3	-	15	CASSLRLAGFNEQFF	TGTGCCAGCAGCTTAAGGCTAGCGGGATTCAATGAGCAGTTCTTC
TRBD1	TRBJ2-4	TRBV4-3	-	15	CASSQGDRAANIQYF	TGCGCCAGCAGCCAGGGGGACAGGGCCGCAAACATTCAGTACTTC
-	TRBJ2-1	TRBV9	-	16	CAGSVGGGASGNEQFF	TGTGCCGGCAGCGTAGGAGGCGGGGCGTCGGGTAATGAGCAGTTCTTC
TRBD1	TRBJ2-5	TRBV7-2	-	14	CASSFTGDKETQYF	TGTGCCAGCAGCTTCACAGGGGACAAAGAGACCCAGTACTTC
TRBD1	TRBJ2-4	TRBV19	-	14	CASSSGTGENIQYF	TGTGCCAGTAGTTCCGGGACAGGGGAAAACATTCAGTACTTC
TRBD2	TRBJ2-7	TRBV5-4	-	16	CASSYVSGGYTYEQYF	TGTGCCAGCAGCTACGTGTCGGGGGGGTATACCTACGAGCAGTACTTC
-	TRBJ1-5	TRBV12-5	-	13	CASGSSFNQPQHF	TGTGCTAGTGGTTCCTCTTTCAATCAGCCCCAGCATTTT
TRBD1	TRBJ1-2	TRBV30	-	14	CAWTGTGNHYGYTF	TGTGCCTGGACCGGGACAGGGAACCACTATGGCTACACCTTC
-	TRBJ1-5	TRBV7-2	-	15	CASSLAPGYHQPQHF	TGTGCCAGCAGCTTAGCGCCCGGTTACCATCAGCCCCAGCATTTT
-	TRBJ1-1	TRBV5-4	-	14	CASTLFSVNTEAFF	TGTGCCAGCACCCTCTTCTCGGTGAACACTGAAGCTTTCTTT
-	TRBJ2-3	TRBV7-9	-	13	CASSRNSADTQYF	TGTGCCAGCAGCCGAAATTCGGCAGATACGCAGTATTTT
-	TRBJ1-5	TRBV19	-	16	CASSIPLLYSNQPQHF	TGTGCCAGTAGTATCCCTCTGTTATATAGCAATCAGCCCCAGCATTTT
TRBD1	TRBJ2-1	TRBV27	-	15	CASSLDRGRKDEQFF	TGTGCCAGCTCATTAGACAGGGGGCGCAAAGATGAGCAGTTCTTC
TRBD2	TRBJ2-3	TRBV27	-	17	CASSKLAGGPVTDTQYF	TGTGCCAGCAGTAAACTAGCGGGGGGGCCTGTCACAGATACGCAGTATTTT
-	TRBJ2-1	TRBV7-7	-	18	CASSLGSPSASTYNEQFF	TGTGCCAGCAGCTTAGGGTCCCCTAGCGCGTCTACATACAATGAGCAGTTCTTC
-	TRBJ2-3	TRBV30	-	12	CAWSPLGDTQYF	TGTGCCTGGAGCCCACTAGGAGATACGCAGTATTTT
-	TRBJ1-2	TRBV15	-	13	CATSRDKRGGYTF	TGTGCCACCAGCAGAGATAAGAGGGGGGGCTACACCTTC
TRBD2	TRBJ2-3	TRBV9	-	15	CASSISAGATDTQYF	TGTGCCAGCAGCATATCAGCGGGAGCCACAGATACGCAGTATTTT
-	TRBJ1-5	TRBV6-5	few	13	CASSSGRNQPQHF	TGTGCCAGCAGTTCAGGGCGCAATCAGCCCCAGCATTTT
TRBD1	TRBJ2-7	TRBV6-1	-	18	CASSVHTAGQAIPYEQYF	TGTGCCAGCAGTGTCCACACCGCGGGACAGGCTATCCCCTACGAGCAGTACTTC
-	TRBJ1-2	TRBV6-1	-	14	CASIIWTGGYGYTF	TGTGCCAGCATTATATGGACCGGAGGCTATGGCTACACCTTC
TRBD2	TRBJ2-7	TRBV23-1	-	18	CASSQLGTPGLAFGEQYF	TGCGCCAGCAGTCAATTGGGGACACCGGGACTAGCGTTTGGGGAGCAGTACTTC
-	TRBJ1-5	TRBV19	-	13	CASSPSGGQPQHF	TGTGCCAGTAGTCCTAGCGGGGGCCAGCCCCAGCATTTT
-	TRBJ2-1	TRBV6-5	-	16	CASSYVRGSSYNEQFF	TGTGCCAGCAGTTACGTAAGGGGAAGCTCCTACAATGAGCAGTTCTTC
-	TRBJ2-3	TRBV30	-	12	CAWSPNTDTQYF	TGTGCCTGGAGTCCCAATACAGATACGCAGTATTTT
TRBD2	TRBJ2-7	TRBV6-1	-	15	CASSQPSGVTYEQYF	TGTGCCAGCAGTCAGCCTAGCGGAGTTACCTACGAGCAGTACTTC